Shown below are 26 T cell receptor beta chains from a single sample sequenced in a study of identical twins. In TCRdb, the 5' RACE reads were re-called with MiXCR into one record per CDR3 protein. The sample shows 450,000 or so distinct CDR3 sequences, about 14% of them seen only once. In addition, the sample was reused for a study of yellow fever vaccine responses in identical twins.

The specimen sequenced was CD4+ T cells sorted from blood. These receptors were obtained from a woman aged 18-29 years in good health.

This clonotype was observed a few times. The V gene is TRBV6-1, the J gene TRBJ2-5; D gene ambiguous. CDR3 size: 16 residues. Per the germline V gene, CDR1 is MNHNS and CDR2 is SASEGT. Trimming left V 4 bases short and J 1 base short, with 16 bases between. DNA of the CDR3: TGTGCCAGCAGTGTCTCCTCTGGCAGAAGCCAAGAGACCCAGTACTTC. Translating gives CASSVSSGRSQETQYF.

The chain recombines TRBV6-5 with TRBJ2-7; D not certain. There are 13 residues in the CDR3. V was cut by 2 bases and J by 1 base, with 6 bases left in between. CDR1 and CDR2 (germline): MNHEY, SVGAGI. The CDR3 loop reads CASSYQRSYEQYF. In DNA, the CDR3 is TGTGCCAGCAGTTACCAGCGTTCCTACGAGCAGTACTTC.

This clonotype occurred many times. As DNA, the CDR3 is TGTGCCAGCAGTTCTTGGGACAGGGAGTACGAGCAGTACTTC. This encodes CASSSWDREYEQYF. The genes are TRBV27 and TRBJ2-7; TRBD1 matches 9 bases. V trimming: 4 bases; J trimming: 4 bases; junction bases outside the gene matches: 5. The CDR3 is made up of 14 amino acids. Germline CDR1 is MNHEY and CDR2 is SMNVEV (reference sequence).

The rearrangement joins TRBV7-9 to TRBJ1-2; 10 bases are shared with TRBD1. The V gene end was trimmed by 5 bases and the J gene end by 2 bases; junction bases not matched to a gene: 8. The CDR3 totals 16 residues. Germline V CDR1 and CDR2: SEHNR, FQNEAQ (reference sequence). In DNA, the CDR3 is TGTGCCAGCAGCCCCTACCGGACAGGGGGAAACTATGGCTACACCTTC. Translating it yields CASSPYRTGGNYGYTF.

This clonotype was detected ten times or more. The genes are TRBV20-1 and TRBJ2-3; D gene unclear. Germline CDR1 reads DFQATT; CDR2 reads SNEGSKA (reference sequence). V lost 5 bases, J lost 0 bases, and 3 bases lay in between. CDR3 length equals 11 residues. In nucleotides, the CDR3 is TGCAGTGCTGCTAGCACAGATACGCAGTATTTT. It specifies CSAASTDTQYF.

V and J are TRBV6-1 and TRBJ2-7; D is perhaps TRBD1 (6 bases). The germline CDR1 and CDR2 sequences are MNHNS and SASEGT. The CDR3 loop spans 15 amino acids. Trimming took off 6 bases at V and 1 base at J, with 16 bases between the two ends. CDR3 sequence: CASRPARGLSYEQYF. The CDR3 DNA sequence: TGTGCCAGCAGACCCGCCAGGGGCCTATCCTACGAGCAGTACTTC.

This chain connects TRBV6-2 or TRBV6-3 to TRBJ2-7; 7 bases align to TRBD1. Trimming cost V 6 bases and J 2 bases; bases outside gene matches: 13. The CDR3 consists of 16 residues. Germline loops: CDR1 MNHEY, CDR2 SVGEGT. CDR3: CASSPIGGQMAYEQYF. Here the CDR3 DNA reads TGTGCCAGCAGCCCGATAGGGGGACAGATGGCCTACGAGCAGTACTTC.

This CDR3 reads CASSLELAGGEQFF. The DNA of the CDR3 is TGTGCCAGCAGCTTAGAACTAGCGGGTGGTGAGCAGTTCTTC. This sequence joins TRBV11-2 and TRBJ2-1; 9 positions match TRBD2. This CDR3 is 14 amino acids long. The V and J ends lost 0 bases and 9 bases, in that order; junction bases with no gene match: 3. Looked up from germline, CDR1 is SGHAT and CDR2 is FQNNGV.

As concerns this clonotype: Lacking the conserved final phenylalanine or tryptophan, this CDR3 likely reflects a read error. The J gene is TRBJ2-3, the V gene TRBV5-1; 12 bases line up with TRBD2. The length of the CDR3 is 16 residues. Germline V gene data show CDR1 as SGHRS and CDR2 as YFSETQ. Unmatched junction bases numbered 3, after V lost 0 bases and J lost 4 bases. This CDR3 is CASSLGLAGESDTQYL. The CDR3 DNA reads as TGCGCCAGCAGCTTGGGACTAGCGGGGGAGTCAGATACGCAGTATCTT.

The genes are TRBV19 and TRBJ2-1; possible D gene TRBD2, 5 bases. The germline CDR1 and CDR2 sequences are LNHDA and SQIVND (reference sequence). Trimming took 1 base from V and 7 from J, leaving 17 bases between them. CDR3 length: 16 residues. The CDR3 DNA sequence: TGTGCCAGTAGTATAGTTCCGACTAATAAAGGAAATGAGCAGTTCTTC. This translates into CASSIVPTNKGNEQFF.

The chain couples TRBV5-1 to TRBJ2-3; D gene unclear. Germline loops: CDR1 SGHRS, CDR2 YFSETQ. The V gene lost 5 bases and the J gene lost 0 bases, with 13 bases spanning the gap. The CDR3 is 15 amino acids. The CDR3 DNA reads TGCGCCAGCAGGCAAGGGCCGGAAAGCACAGATACGCAGTATTTT. Translation: CASRQGPESTDTQYF.

The chain is built from TRBV3-1 and TRBJ2-7; D gene unclear. Germline loops: CDR1 LGHDT, CDR2 YNNKEL (reference sequence). Trimming shortened V by 2 bases and J by 6 bases, and 5 bases separated the two germline ends. The CDR3 sequence is 11 residues long. The CDR3 DNA is TGTGCCAGCAGCCAATTCTCCGAGCAGTACTTC. This codes for CASSQFSEQYF.

This clonotype has more than one count but fewer than ten. The rearrangement uses TRBV19 and TRBJ2-1; 8 bases map to TRBD2. The CDR3 has 13 residues. From germline, CDR1 is LNHDA and CDR2 SQIVND (reference sequence). Losses at the gene ends were 7 bases for V and 5 bases for J; bases not matched to a gene: 4. CDR3: CASTGLADNEQFF. As DNA, the CDR3 is TGTGCCAGTACTGGACTAGCAGACAATGAGCAGTTCTTC.

The sample holds a few counts of this clonotype. This chain uses TRBV3-1 with TRBJ2-1, with 13 positions matching TRBD2. With V trimmed by 1 base and J by 5 bases, 5 bases remained unmatched. Looked up from germline, CDR1 is LGHDT and CDR2 is YNNKEL (reference sequence). The CDR3 extends over 17 amino acids. The CDR3 nucleotides read TGTGCCAGCAGCCAAGCTTCCGGGACTAGCGGGAACAATGAGCAGTTCTTC. Its protein is CASSQASGTSGNNEQFF.

This clonotype has just a few counts. The chain combines TRBV3-1 with TRBJ1-1; D is uncertain. V was pared by 4 bases and J by 7 bases, with 16 bases between. The CDR3 runs to 14 residues. Germline V gene lookup returns CDR1 LGHDT and CDR2 YNNKEL (reference sequence). The CDR3 DNA reads as TGTGCCAGCAGCCCCATGGTAGGCCGGAGTGAAGCTTTCTTT. Amino acid sequence: CASSPMVGRSEAFF.

This clonotype turned up a few times. Here the CDR3 reads CASSPPRPAYEQYF. CDR3 DNA sequence: TGTGCCAGCTCACCACCGAGGCCAGCCTACGAGCAGTACTTC. The chain has TRBV18 and TRBJ2-7; no clear D. The CDR3 covers 14 residues. The ends were cut back, 0 bases at V and 2 bases at J, with 8 bases in the middle. The germline V gene encodes CDR1 KGHSH and CDR2 LQKENI.

The genes are TRBV7-9 and TRBJ2-5, with 9 positions matching TRBD1. V shed 5 bases and J 1 base; nucleotides not matched to a gene: 8. The CDR3 loop spans 16 amino acids. Germline V gives CDR1 SEHNR, CDR2 FQNEAQ (reference sequence). The CDR3 loop reads CASSRGTGKVQETQYF. Written as DNA, the CDR3 is TGTGCCAGCAGCCGAGGGACAGGGAAGGTCCAAGAGACCCAGTACTTC.

In its sample, this clonotype was seen a few times. The chain links TRBV5-1 to TRBJ2-1; 10 nucleotides agree with TRBD2. V dropped 4 bases and J dropped 7; count of bases not matched to a gene: 17. This CDR3 has 18 residues. Germline V CDR1 and CDR2: SGHRS, YFSETQ. CDR3 sequence: CASSAHLSGGPRGNEQFF. CDR3 sequence (DNA): TGCGCCAGCAGCGCCCATCTTAGCGGGGGGCCCCGGGGTAATGAGCAGTTCTTC.

The rearrangement joins TRBV20-1 to TRBJ2-7; 8 bases line up with TRBD1. After removal of 6 bases from V and 4 bases from J, the junction contained 5 bases not matched to a gene. The CDR3 contains 12 residues. The V gene's germline CDR1 is DFQATT and CDR2 SNEGSKA (reference sequence). The DNA of the CDR3 is TGCAGTGCGAAACAGGGGGTTTACGAGCAGTACTTC. It is translated as CSAKQGVYEQYF.

This clonotype was picked up many times. CDR3 coding DNA: TGTGCCAGCAGTTTACCCGGGACAGCGAACACCGGGGAGCTGTTTTTT. It translates to CASSLPGTANTGELFF. The rearrangement links TRBV12-3 or TRBV12-4 to TRBJ2-2; 7 bases line up with TRBD1. V trimming: 2 bases; J trimming: 0 bases; junction bases outside the gene matches: 3. CDR3 length equals 16 residues.

J is TRBJ1-1 and V is TRBV2, with 7 bases lining up with TRBD1. After removal of 7 bases from V and 2 bases from J, the junction contained 4 bases not matched to a gene. From germline, CDR1 is SNHLY and CDR2 FYNNEI. The CDR3 loop spans 13 amino acids. The CDR3, as DNA: TGTGCCAGCATCGGGACAGCCAACACTGAAGCTTTCTTT. Residues: CASIGTANTEAFF.

At least ten counts were recorded for this clonotype. The chain recombines TRBV7-2 with TRBJ1-3; D is perhaps TRBD1 (6 bases). V lost 6 bases and J 8 bases, leaving 14 bases between the germline ends. The CDR3 sequence is 13 residues long. Germline V gene lookup returns CDR1 SGHTA and CDR2 FQGNSA. CDR3 sequence reads: CASSVGGADTIYF. The CDR3 DNA reads as TGTGCCAGCAGTGTCGGGGGCGCGGACACCATATATTTT.

The chain links TRBV29-1 to TRBJ2-3; D is unclear. This CDR3 has 12 amino acids. The V and J ends lost 6 bases and 1 base respectively, with 8 bases between them. Germline CDR1 is SQVTM and CDR2 is ANQGSEA. The CDR3 loop reads CSVAPRTDTQYF. The CDR3 region has the DNA TGCAGCGTCGCTCCCCGCACAGATACGCAGTATTTT.

This rearrangement joins TRBV4-2 to TRBJ1-6; TRBD1 might be the D (5 bases). Trimming stripped 0 bases from V and 5 bases from J, with 8 bases between. The germline V gene encodes CDR1 LGHNA and CDR2 YNFKEQ. The CDR3 spans 15 residues. The CDR3 sequence: CASSQERGDNSPLHF. The DNA of the CDR3 is TGTGCCAGCAGCCAAGAACGAGGGGATAATTCACCCCTCCACTTT.

The J gene is TRBJ2-7, the V gene TRBV11-2; D assignment may be TRBD1 or TRBD2 (5 bases each). The ends were cut back, 5 bases at V and 6 bases at J, with 23 bases in the middle. The CDR3 sequence is 16 residues long. Per the germline V gene, CDR1 is SGHAT and CDR2 is FQNNGV. For the CDR3, the DNA is TGTGCCAGCAGCCTCAAGCCGGGACGGGGAGAACCCGAGCAGTACTTC. Protein product: CASSLKPGRGEPEQYF. Based on the CDR3 plus reference TRBV11-2 and TRBJ2-7, the full variable domain is EAGVAQSPRYKIIEKRQSVAFWCNPISGHATLYWYQQILGQGPKLLIQFQNNGVVDDSQLPKDRFSAERLKGVDSTLKIQPAKLEDSAVYLCASSLKPGRGEPEQYFGPGTRLTVT.

The rearrangement links TRBV28 to TRBJ2-7; 9 nucleotides match TRBD2. Per germline, CDR1 MDHEN and CDR2 SYDVKM. The ends lost 2 bases at V and 6 bases at J; junction bases unmatched: 2. The CDR3 runs 13 residues. CDR3 bases: TGTGCCAGCAGTTTAGCGGGAGGGGCCGAGCAGTACTTC. This codes for CASSLAGGAEQYF.